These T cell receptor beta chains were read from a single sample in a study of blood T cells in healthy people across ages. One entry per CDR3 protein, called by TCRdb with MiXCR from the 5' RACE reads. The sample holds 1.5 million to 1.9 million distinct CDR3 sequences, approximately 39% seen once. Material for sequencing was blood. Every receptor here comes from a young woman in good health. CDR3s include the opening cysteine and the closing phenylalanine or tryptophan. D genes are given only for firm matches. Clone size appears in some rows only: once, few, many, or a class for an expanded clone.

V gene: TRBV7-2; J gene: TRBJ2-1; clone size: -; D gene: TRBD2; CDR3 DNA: TGTGCCAGCAGCTCTAGGGGACTAGCGGGAGGTCTTGAGCAGTTCTTC; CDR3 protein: CASSSRGLAGGLEQFF
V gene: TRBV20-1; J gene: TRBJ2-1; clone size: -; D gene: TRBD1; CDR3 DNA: TGCAGTGCTAGTAATCCGGGACAGAGATTTTCCAATGAGCAGTTCTTC; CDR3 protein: CSASNPGQRFSNEQFF
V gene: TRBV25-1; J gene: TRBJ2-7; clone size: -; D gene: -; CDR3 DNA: TGTGCCAGCGTTCCTCTCGGCAGGGAAGGCGACGAGCAGTACTTC; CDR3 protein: CASVPLGREGDEQYF
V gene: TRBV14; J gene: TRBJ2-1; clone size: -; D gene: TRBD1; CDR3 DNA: TGTGCCAGCAGCCAAGCTAGCACAGGGGCAAAGTTCTTC; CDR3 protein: CASSQASTGAKFF
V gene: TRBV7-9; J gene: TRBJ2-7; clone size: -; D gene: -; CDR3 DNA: TGTGCCAGCAGCCAACAGGGGGGGTGGAATGAGCAGTACTTC; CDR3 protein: CASSQQGGWNEQYF
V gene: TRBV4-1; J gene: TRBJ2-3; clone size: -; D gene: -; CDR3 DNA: TGCGCCAGCAGCCTGATCTCTGACAATACGCAGTATTTT; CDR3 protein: CASSLISDNTQYF
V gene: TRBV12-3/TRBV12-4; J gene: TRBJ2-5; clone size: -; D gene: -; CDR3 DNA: TGTGCCAGCAGCCCTTTCGGGGGCACAGGGGAGACCCAGTACTTC; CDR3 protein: CASSPFGGTGETQYF
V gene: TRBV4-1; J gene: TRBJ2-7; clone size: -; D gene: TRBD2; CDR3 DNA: TGCGCCAGCAGTCGCCGGACTAGCGGGACTAACGAGCAGTACTTC; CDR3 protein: CASSRRTSGTNEQYF
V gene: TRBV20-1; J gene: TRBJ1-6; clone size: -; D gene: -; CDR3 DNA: TGCAGTGCTAAGGGGGGCAGGGCAAACTCACCCCTCCACTTT; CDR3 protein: CSAKGGRANSPLHF
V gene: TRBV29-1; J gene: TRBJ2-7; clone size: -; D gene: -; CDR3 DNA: TGCAGCGCGGGCGGGATGCAGGGTCGCTACGAGCAGTACTTC; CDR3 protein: CSAGGMQGRYEQYF
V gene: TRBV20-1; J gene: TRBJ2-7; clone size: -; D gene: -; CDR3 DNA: TGCAGTGCTACTATTTATCGCCGGGACAATGAGCAGTACTTC; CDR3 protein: CSATIYRRDNEQYF
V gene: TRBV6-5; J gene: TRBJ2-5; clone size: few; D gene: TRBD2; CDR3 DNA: TGTGCCAGCAGTTCCCTAGCGGGGGGAGAGACCCAGTACTTC; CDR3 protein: CASSSLAGGETQYF
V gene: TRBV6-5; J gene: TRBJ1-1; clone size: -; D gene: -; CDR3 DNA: TGTGCCAGCAGTTTCACAGGGCAAACATCTGAAGCTTTCTTT; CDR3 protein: CASSFTGQTSEAFF
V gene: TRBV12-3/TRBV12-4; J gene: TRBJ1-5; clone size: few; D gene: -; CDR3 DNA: TGTGCCAGCAGTCCCACGGACAAGGGAGGGCATCAGCCCCAGCATTTT; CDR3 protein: CASSPTDKGGHQPQHF
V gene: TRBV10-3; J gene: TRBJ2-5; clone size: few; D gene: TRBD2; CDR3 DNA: TGTGCCATCAGTGCCCCCACCACCCTAGCGGGTGGAGAGACCCAGTACTTC; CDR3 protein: CAISAPTTLAGGETQYF
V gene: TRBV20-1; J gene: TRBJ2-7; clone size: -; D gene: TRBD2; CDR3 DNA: TGCAGTGCTAGCACGACTAGCGGGCGATACTACAATGAGCAGTACTTC; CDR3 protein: CSASTTSGRYYNEQYF
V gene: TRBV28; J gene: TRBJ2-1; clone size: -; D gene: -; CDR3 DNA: TGTGCCAGCAGTTTTTCAATAGCAGGTAACAATGAGCAGTTCTTC; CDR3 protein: CASSFSIAGNNEQFF
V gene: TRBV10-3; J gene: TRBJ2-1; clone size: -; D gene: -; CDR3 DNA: TGTGCCCTCTCCCGGGACAACCATGAGCAGTTCTTC; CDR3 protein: CALSRDNHEQFF
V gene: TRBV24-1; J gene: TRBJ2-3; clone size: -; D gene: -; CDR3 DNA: TGTGCCACCAGTGACCCGGCGACTAGCACAGATACGCAGTATTTT; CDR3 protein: CATSDPATSTDTQYF
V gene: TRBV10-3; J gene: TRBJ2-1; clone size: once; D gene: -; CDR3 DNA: TGTGCCATCAGTGAGGGGCACGTTGGTTACAATGAGCAGTTCTTC; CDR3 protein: CAISEGHVGYNEQFF
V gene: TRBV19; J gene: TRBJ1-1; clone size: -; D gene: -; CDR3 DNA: TGTGCCAGTAGTATAGTGAAGGGCGGCACTGAAGCTTTCTTT; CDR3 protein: CASSIVKGGTEAFF
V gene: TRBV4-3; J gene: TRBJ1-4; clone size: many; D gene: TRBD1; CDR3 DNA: TGCGCCAGCAGCCAAGTTTCGACAGGGGACTTGAGGGGTAAACTGTTTTTT; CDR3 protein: CASSQVSTGDLRGKLFF
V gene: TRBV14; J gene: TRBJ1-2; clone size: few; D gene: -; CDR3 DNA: TGTGCCAGCAGCCAAGGACGGACTGGTCCTAACTATGGCTACACCTTC; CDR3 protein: CASSQGRTGPNYGYTF
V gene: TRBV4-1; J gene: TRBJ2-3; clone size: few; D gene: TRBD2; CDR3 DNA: TGCGCCAGCAGCCAAGGACTAGCCGGAAAACGAGATACGCAGTATTTT; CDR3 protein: CASSQGLAGKRDTQYF
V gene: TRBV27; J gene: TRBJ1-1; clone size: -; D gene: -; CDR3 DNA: TGTGCCAGCAGTTTTTCGGATTTCGGCACTGAAGCTTTCTTT; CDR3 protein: CASSFSDFGTEAFF
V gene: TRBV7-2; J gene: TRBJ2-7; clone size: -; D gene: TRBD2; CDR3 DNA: TGTGCCAGCAGCTTAGGCCTAGCGGGGTTATACGAGCAGTACTTC; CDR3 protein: CASSLGLAGLYEQYF
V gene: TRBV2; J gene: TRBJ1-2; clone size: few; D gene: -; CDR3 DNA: TGTGCCACCCAGGGACTCAACTATGGCTACACCTTC; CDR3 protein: CATQGLNYGYTF
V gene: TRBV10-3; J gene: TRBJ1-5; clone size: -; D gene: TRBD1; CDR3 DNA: TGTGCCATCAGTAGGGGGACAGGGGGGAATCAGCCCCAGCATTTT; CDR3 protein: CAISRGTGGNQPQHF
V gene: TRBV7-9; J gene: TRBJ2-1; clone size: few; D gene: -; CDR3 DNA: TGTGCCAGCAGCCACGCGTTGGTCCACAATGAGCAGTTCTTC; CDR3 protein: CASSHALVHNEQFF
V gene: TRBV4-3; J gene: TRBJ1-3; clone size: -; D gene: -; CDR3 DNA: TGCGCCAGCAGCCAAGATCGCTCTGGAAACACCGTATATTTT; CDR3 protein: CASSQDRSGNTVYF
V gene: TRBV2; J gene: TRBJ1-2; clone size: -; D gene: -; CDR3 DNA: TGTGCCAGCAGTGAAGAACATTCCTATGGCTACACCTTC; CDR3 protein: CASSEEHSYGYTF
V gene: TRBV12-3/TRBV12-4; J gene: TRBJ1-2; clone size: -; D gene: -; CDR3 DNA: TGTGCCAGCAGTTCACGCCCCGGGACTGCTAATGGCCACACCTTC; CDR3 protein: CASSSRPGTANGHTF
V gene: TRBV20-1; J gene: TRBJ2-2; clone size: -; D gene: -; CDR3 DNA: TGCAGTGCTAGAGGCCCCAACACCGGGGAGCTGTTTTTT; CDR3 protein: CSARGPNTGELFF
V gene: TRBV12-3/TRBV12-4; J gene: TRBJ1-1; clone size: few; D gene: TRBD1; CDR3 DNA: TGTGCCAGCAGTTTAAGGACAGGGTTACTTGCTGAAGCTTTCTTT; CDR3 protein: CASSLRTGLLAEAFF
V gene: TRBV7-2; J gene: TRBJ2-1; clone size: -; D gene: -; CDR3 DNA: TGTGCCAGCAGCTTAGACTACCGAAGTGAGCAGTTCTTC; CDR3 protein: CASSLDYRSEQFF
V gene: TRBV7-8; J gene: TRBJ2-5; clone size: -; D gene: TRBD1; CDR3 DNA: TGTGCCAGCAGCAAAGTGGGACAGGGGTACCAAGAGACCCAGTACTTC; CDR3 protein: CASSKVGQGYQETQYF
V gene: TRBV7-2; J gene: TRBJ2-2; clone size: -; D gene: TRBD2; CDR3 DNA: TGTGCCAGCAGCCTAGCGGGGTTCGCGAACACCGGGGAGCTGTTTTTT; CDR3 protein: CASSLAGFANTGELFF
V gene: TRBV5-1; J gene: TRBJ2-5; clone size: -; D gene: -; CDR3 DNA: TGCGCCAGCAGAACCGGGACACTGCCAGAGACCCAGTACTTC; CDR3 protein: CASRTGTLPETQYF
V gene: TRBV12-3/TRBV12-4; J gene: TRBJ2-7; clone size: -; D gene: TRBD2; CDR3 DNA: TGTGCCAGCAGTCACGGAGCGGGGCGCGAGCAGTACTTC; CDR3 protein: CASSHGAGREQYF
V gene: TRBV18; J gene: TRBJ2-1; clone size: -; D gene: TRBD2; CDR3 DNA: TGTGCCAGCTCACGAGTCCCGGGACTAGCTAATGAGCAGTTCTTC; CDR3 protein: CASSRVPGLANEQFF
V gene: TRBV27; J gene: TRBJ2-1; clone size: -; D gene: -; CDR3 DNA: TGTGCCAGCAGTTTATACCCCCTCCGGAAACCCTACAATGAGCAGTTCTTC; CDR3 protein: CASSLYPLRKPYNEQFF
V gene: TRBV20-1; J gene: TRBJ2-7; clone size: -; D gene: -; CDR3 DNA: TGCAGTGCTAGAGATCCAGCCATCTCCTACGAGCAGTACTTC; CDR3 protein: CSARDPAISYEQYF
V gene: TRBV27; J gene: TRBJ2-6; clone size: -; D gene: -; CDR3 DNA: TGTGCCAGCAGTTTTTTCCCATCGGCTGGGGCCAACGTCCTGACTTTC; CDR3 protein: CASSFFPSAGANVLTF
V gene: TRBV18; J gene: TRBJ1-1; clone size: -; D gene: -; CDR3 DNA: TGTGCCAGCTCACCAGGCCAGAAGGGCACTGAAGCTTTCTTT; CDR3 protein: CASSPGQKGTEAFF
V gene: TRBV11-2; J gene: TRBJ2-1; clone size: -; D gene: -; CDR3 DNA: TGTGCCAGCAGCTTTGGGGGGGCTCCCTACAATGAGCAGTTCTTC; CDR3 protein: CASSFGGAPYNEQFF
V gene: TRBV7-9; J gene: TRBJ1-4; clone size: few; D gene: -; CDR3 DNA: TGTGCCAGCAGCTTGGGCGCGGGGGAAAAACTGTTTTTT; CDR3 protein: CASSLGAGEKLFF
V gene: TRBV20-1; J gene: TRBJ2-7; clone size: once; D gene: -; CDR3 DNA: TGCAGTGCTAGAGTCCTCCTCATCTCCTACAATGAGCAGTACTTC; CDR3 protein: CSARVLLISYNEQYF
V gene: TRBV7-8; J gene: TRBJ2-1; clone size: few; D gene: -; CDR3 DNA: TGTGCCAGCAGCCCTAGACCGCGATCTGGCGGGTCGAGCTCCTACAATGAGCAGTTCTTC; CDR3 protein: CASSPRPRSGGSSSYNEQFF
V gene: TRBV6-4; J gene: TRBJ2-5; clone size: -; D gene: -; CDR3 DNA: TGTGTCAGCAGTGACTCCGGGGGCTCCTCCTACAATGAGCAGTACTTC; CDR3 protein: CVSSDSGGSSYNEQYF
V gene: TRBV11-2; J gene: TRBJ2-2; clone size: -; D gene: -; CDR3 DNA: TGTGCCAGCAGCTTGGAAGGCGGGGTGAGACTCACCGGGGAGCTGTTTTTT; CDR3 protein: CASSLEGGVRLTGELFF
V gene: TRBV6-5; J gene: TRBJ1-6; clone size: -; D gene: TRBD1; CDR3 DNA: TGTGCCGGCAGCGTGTCGGGACAGAGCTCACCCCTCCACTTT; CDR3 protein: CAGSVSGQSSPLHF
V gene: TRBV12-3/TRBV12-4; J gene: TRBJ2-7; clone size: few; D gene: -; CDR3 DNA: TGTGCCAGCAGTTTACGACCAGGAAGGAGGTCCTACGAGCAGTACTTC; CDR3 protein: CASSLRPGRRSYEQYF
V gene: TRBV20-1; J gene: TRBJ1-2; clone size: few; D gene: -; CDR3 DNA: TGCAGTGCTCCCGGCCTCCAGGGCGAGGGGATCTATGGCTACACCTTC; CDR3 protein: CSAPGLQGEGIYGYTF
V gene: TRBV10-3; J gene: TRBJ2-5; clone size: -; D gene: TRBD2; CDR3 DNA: TGTGCCATCAGTCCGGGACTAGCGGTGCGTGAGACCCAGTACTTC; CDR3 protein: CAISPGLAVRETQYF
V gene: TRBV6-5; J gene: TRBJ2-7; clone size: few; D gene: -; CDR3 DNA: TGTGCCAGCAGTTATGGTCAGGGGTCTAAGTACGAGCAGTACTTC; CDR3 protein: CASSYGQGSKYEQYF
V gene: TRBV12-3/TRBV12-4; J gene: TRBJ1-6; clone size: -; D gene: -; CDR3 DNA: TGTGCCAGCAGTTACAGGGAGAATTCACCCCTCCACTTT; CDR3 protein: CASSYRENSPLHF